The rows below give T cell receptor beta chains drawn from one sample of a study of human T cells and chemical hapten exposure. TCRdb recomputed calls from the RACE reads with MiXCR, one row per CDR3 protein. The sample consists of about 120,000 distinct CDR3 sequences, about 14% of them appearing once. The input for sequencing was whole blood, taken in connection with sensitization to the hapten diphenylcyclopropenone (DPC). The receptors derive from a woman younger than 35 with alopecia areata. Some clones in this sample may be carry-over from other donors' samples. Both conserved end residues are trimmed from each CDR3.

V gene,J gene,CDR3 length,CDR3 protein
TRBV20-1,TRBJ1-6,13,SARGTGSYNSPLH
TRBV6-6,TRBJ2-2,14,ASSYPARANTGELF
TRBV3-1,TRBJ1-2,12,ASSRWQGGYGYT
TRBV11-3,TRBJ2-5,12,ASSLAAGQETQY
TRBV12-3/TRBV12-4,TRBJ1-6,15,ASSLGSGTPYNSPLH
TRBV12-3/TRBV12-4,TRBJ2-3,11,ASRVAGTDTQY
TRBV12-3/TRBV12-4,TRBJ1-2,11,ASSEQGAYGYT
TRBV15,TRBJ2-3,13,ATSRLAGAGDTQY
TRBV19,TRBJ1-2,12,ASSPGTSTSGYT
TRBV6-5,TRBJ2-3,14,ASSYDGITSTDTQY
TRBV11-2,TRBJ1-3,14,ASSLRQGRFGNTIY
TRBV29-1,TRBJ2-7,13,SVGDSRRGPIEQY
TRBV6-2/TRBV6-3,TRBJ2-2,13,ASRKGGMNTGELF
TRBV7-8,TRBJ1-2,12,ASSRQGQAYGYT
TRBV7-2,TRBJ1-2,14,ASSPGGAGTERGYT
TRBV18,TRBJ2-6,14,ASSPPQGKLDNVLT
TRBV12-3/TRBV12-4,TRBJ2-4,15,ASTRAFGEMSKNIQY
TRBV4-3,TRBJ2-1,15,ASSQVSSWNIYNEQF
TRBV20-1,TRBJ2-7,9,SVQISYEQY
TRBV14,TRBJ2-1,13,ASSRDRGPWDEQF
TRBV28,TRBJ2-3,16,ASSSPISRQGGAGTQY
TRBV20-1,TRBJ2-1,14,SARVRRGGQYNEQF
TRBV21-1,TRBJ1-4,10,ASSKASSKLF
TRBV24-1,TRBJ2-5,13,ATSDLGPLLETQY
TRBV7-8,TRBJ2-1,13,ASSPRDRDYNEQF
TRBV11-2,TRBJ2-3,13,GSAFRGGRTDTQY
TRBV12-3/TRBV12-4,TRBJ1-1,17,ASSPRTGWGVRDNTEAF
TRBV30,TRBJ2-7,11,AWSRGADYEQY
TRBV4-1,TRBJ1-4,15,ASSQVATGATNEKLF
TRBV6-5,TRBJ1-6,15,ASSYSAGGAYNSPLH
TRBV7-6,TRBJ2-7,14,ASSLVSGTRFDEQY
TRBV18,TRBJ2-7,13,ASSLPGQGPYEQY
TRBV6-5,TRBJ1-1,10,ASSTPGSEAF
TRBV20-1,TRBJ1-2,13,SARGSRLKDYGYT
TRBV9,TRBJ2-7,11,ASSVEGVTEQY
TRBV6-5,TRBJ2-3,11,ASSGGYTDTQY